The 19 T cell receptor beta chains below come from one sample, sequenced in a study of blood T cell repertoires in COVID-19 (TCRdb year 2020). Libraries were built with the immunoSEQ multiplex PCR assay. The source is immuneACCESS, and TCRdb retained only in-frame sequences with V and J called. Part of the clones is not carried over; for the studies checked, unresolved V genes explain less than half of this, and the remainder is unexplained. The sample table records a few hundred thousand clones; around 87% of these occur just once. 2% to 3% of the sample is in the top ten clones. Sequenced sample: peripheral blood. The receptor source for this set is a woman aged 45-65 years with acute or convalescent COVID-19.

The rearrangement uses TRBV4-3 and TRBJ2-2, with D hard to call. The CDR3 runs 16 residues. From germline, CDR1 is LGHNA and CDR2 YSLEER. The V end was cut by 1 base, the J end by 7 bases, with 16 bases between. Here the CDR3 DNA reads TGCGCCAGCAGCCAAGGAATTTCGCGAGGTAGCGGGGAGCTGTTTTTT. It encodes CASSQGISRGSGELFF.

In its sample, this clone was seen a few times. This chain uses TRBV12-1 with TRBJ1-2. TRBV12-1 counts as a pseudogene. CDR3 size: 10 residues. In nucleotides, the CDR3 is TGTGCCAGCAGCTTTAAGCGCTACACCTTC. It is translated as CASSFKRYTF.

The CDR3 DNA is TGTGCCAGCAGCCGCAGCGGGTTCCAATCCTCCTACGAGCAGTACTTC. Translation: CASSRSGFQSSYEQYF. The V call is TRBV7-2, the J call TRBJ2-7; tentative D call: TRBD2 (6 bases). The CDR3 has 16 residues. CDR1 is SGHTA, CDR2 FQGNSA, per germline. Trimming removed 5 bases at V and 0 bases at J, with 17 bases between.

The chain links TRBV15 to TRBJ1-4; possibly TRBD1 for D (5 bases). This CDR3 region has 13 residues. V lost 5 bases and J lost 4, with 8 bases in between. The germline gives CDR1 LNHNV, CDR2 YYDKDF (reference sequence). DNA for the CDR3: TGTGCCACCAGCGGGGCGATTAATGAAAAACTGTTTTTT. Translation gives CATSGAINEKLFF. Complete variable domain (other parts from reference TRBV15 and TRBJ1-4): DAMVIQNPRYQVTQFGKPVTLSCSQTLNHNVMYWYQQKSSQAPKLLFHYYDKDFNNEADTPDNFQSRRPNTSFCFLDIRSPGLGDTAMYLCATSGAINEKLFFGSGTQLSVL.

A few counts support this clone. The CDR3 sequence: CASSLGQGFQPQHF. The CDR3 DNA follows: TGTGCCAGCAGCTTGGGACAGGGGTTTCAGCCCCAGCATTTT. The chain uses TRBV5-4 and TRBJ1-5, with 8 bases fitting TRBD1. V gave up 0 bases and J gave up 6 bases; unmatched junction bases: 2. CDR1 and CDR2 from the germline V gene are SGHNT and YYREEE (reference sequence). The CDR3 extends over 14 amino acids.

The J gene is TRBJ2-5, the V gene TRBV24-1; TRBD2 agrees at 7 bases. V gave up 0 bases and J gave up 0 bases; unmatched junction bases: 3. The CDR3 has 16 residues. Germline lookup yields CDR1 KGHDR and CDR2 SFDVKD. Here the CDR3 reads CATSDLGGGDQETQYF. The CDR3 DNA reads as TGTGCCACCAGTGATTTGGGGGGAGGGGACCAAGAGACCCAGTACTTC.

V is TRBV6-5 and J is TRBJ1-5; no clear D gene. With 2 bases removed from V and 5 bases from J, the gap between germline ends came to 10 bases. In germline, CDR1 is MNHEY, CDR2 SVGAGI. The CDR3 has 14 amino acids. CDR3 sequence (DNA): TGTGCCAGCAGTTACGTCGGGGTCCATCAGCCCCAGCATTTT. Protein: CASSYVGVHQPQHF.

This clone has just one count. The gene calls are TRBV28 and TRBJ1-1; D unresolved. V lost 3 bases and J lost 3, with 5 bases in between. CDR1 is MDHEN, CDR2 SYDVKM, per germline. The CDR3 extends over 12 amino acids. CDR3 loop: CASSFRDTEAFF. The CDR3 DNA sequence: TGTGCCAGCAGTTTCCGCGACACTGAAGCTTTCTTT.

The rearrangement links TRBV28 to TRBJ2-2; 12 bases map to TRBD2. J was trimmed by 1 base and V by 5 bases; bases with no gene match: 2. CDR1 is MDHEN, CDR2 SYDVKM, per germline. This CDR3 spans 16 amino acids. DNA for the CDR3: TGTGCCAGCAGTCTGACTAGCGGGGGGAACACCGGGGAGCTGTTTTTT. Its protein is CASSLTSGGNTGELFF.

The rearrangement links TRBV27 to TRBJ2-7; TRBD1 aligns across 7 bases. The J segment lost 2 bases and the V segment lost 5 bases, leaving 6 bases of the junction unmatched. Germline CDR1 is MNHEY and CDR2 is SMNVEV (reference sequence). This CDR3 contains 14 residues. The CDR3: CASSPWTGAYEQYF. The CDR3 nucleotides read TGTGCCAGCAGTCCATGGACAGGAGCCTACGAGCAGTACTTC.

The table lists this clone with a few counts. This sequence joins TRBV29-1 and TRBJ1-4; 9 bases agree with TRBD1. V trimming: 6 bases; J trimming: 5 bases; junction bases outside the gene matches: 4. CDR1 and CDR2 (germline): SQVTM, ANQGSEA. The CDR3 is 13 residues long. CDR3 sequence reads: CSVMTGGNEKLFF. The CDR3, as DNA: TGCAGCGTAATGACAGGGGGGAATGAAAAACTGTTTTTT.

The chain recombines TRBV5-1 with TRBJ2-5; 8 bases match TRBD1. V lost 4 bases, J lost 3 bases, and 5 bases stayed unmatched. Per germline, CDR1 SGHRS and CDR2 YFSETQ. CDR3 length: 14 amino acids. The CDR3 region has the DNA TGCGCCAGCAGCCCGGACAGGGTAGAAGAGACCCAGTACTTC. This encodes CASSPDRVEETQYF.

The genes are TRBV19 and TRBJ2-3, with 12 bases lining up with TRBD2. CDR1 is LNHDA, CDR2 SQIVND, per germline (reference sequence). The CDR3 covers 16 residues. V lost 5 bases, J lost 4 bases, and 7 bases stayed unmatched. The CDR3 protein is CASSPRLAGEADTQYF. CDR3 DNA: TGTGCCAGTAGTCCCCGACTAGCGGGAGAGGCAGATACGCAGTATTTT.

The rearrangement uses TRBV3-1 (or the pseudogene TRBV3-2) and TRBJ2-5; 11 positions agree with TRBD2. V dropped 0 bases and J dropped 5; count of bases not matched to a gene: 5. Per the germline V gene, CDR1 is LGHDT and CDR2 is YNNKEL (reference sequence). The length of the CDR3 is 16 residues. The CDR3 sequence is CASSQDFTSGSETQYF. The CDR3 nucleotides read TGTGCCAGCAGCCAAGATTTCACTAGCGGGAGCGAGACCCAGTACTTC.

V gene TRBV28 combines with J gene TRBJ2-1; 11 bases agree with TRBD2. The CDR3 covers 17 residues. Per the germline V gene, CDR1 is MDHEN and CDR2 is SYDVKM. Germline trimming cut 2 bases from V and 2 bases from J; bases unmatched to any gene: 5. The CDR3 reads CASSLLPSGRTYNEQFF. In DNA form, the CDR3 reads TGTGCCAGCAGTTTACTCCCTAGCGGGAGGACCTACAATGAGCAGTTCTTC.

This rearrangement joins TRBV7-3 to TRBJ2-3, with a possible D match to TRBD2 (5 bases). Trimming shortened V by 3 bases and J by 4 bases, and 11 bases separated the two germline ends. This CDR3 is built from 14 residues. Germline CDR1 and CDR2: SGHTA and FQGTGA. DNA for the CDR3: TGTGCCAGCAGCTTGATACTAGGGTCAGATACGCAGTATTTT. Amino acids: CASSLILGSDTQYF.

The table lists this clone with a count of one. The chain uses TRBV4-3 and TRBJ2-2; TRBD2 might be the D (5 bases). Germline CDR1 and CDR2: LGHNA and YSLEER. Between the trimmed V and J ends, which lost 0 bases and 0 bases, there was a span of 11 bases. The CDR3 is 17 amino acids. The chain's CDR3 is CASSQDPTGTNTGELFF. In DNA form, the CDR3 reads TGCGCCAGCAGCCAAGATCCTACGGGGACGAACACCGGGGAGCTGTTTTTT.

V and J are TRBV28 and TRBJ1-1, with D perhaps TRBD1 (5 bases). V was shortened by 7 bases and J by 0 bases, with 18 bases between the two germline ends. CDR3 size: 16 residues. The germline gives CDR1 MDHEN, CDR2 SYDVKM. CDR3 sequence reads: CASKGSAGTLNTEAFF. CDR3 nucleotides: TGTGCCAGCAAGGGGTCGGCAGGGACTCTGAACACTGAAGCTTTCTTT.

The gene calls are TRBV3-1 (or the pseudogene TRBV3-2) and TRBJ1-1; maybe TRBD1 (5 bases). This CDR3 spans 13 amino acids. Trimming left V 2 bases short and J 1 base short, with 5 bases between. Germline-derived CDR1 and CDR2 are LGHDT and YNNKEL (reference sequence). In DNA form, the CDR3 reads TGTGCCAGCAGCCAACAGGGGAACACTGAAGCTTTCTTT. Protein sequence: CASSQQGNTEAFF.